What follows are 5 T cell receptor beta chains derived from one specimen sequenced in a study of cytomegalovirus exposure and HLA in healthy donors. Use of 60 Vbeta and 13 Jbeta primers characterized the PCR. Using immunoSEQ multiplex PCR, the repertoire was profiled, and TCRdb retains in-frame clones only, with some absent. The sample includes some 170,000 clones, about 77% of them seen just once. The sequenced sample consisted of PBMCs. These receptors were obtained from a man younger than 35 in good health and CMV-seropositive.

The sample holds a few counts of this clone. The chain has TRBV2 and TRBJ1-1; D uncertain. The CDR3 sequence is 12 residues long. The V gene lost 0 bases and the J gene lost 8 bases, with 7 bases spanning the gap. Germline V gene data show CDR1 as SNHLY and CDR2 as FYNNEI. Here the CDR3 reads CASSEARAEAFF. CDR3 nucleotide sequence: TGTGCCAGCAGTGAAGCCCGAGCCGAAGCTTTCTTT.

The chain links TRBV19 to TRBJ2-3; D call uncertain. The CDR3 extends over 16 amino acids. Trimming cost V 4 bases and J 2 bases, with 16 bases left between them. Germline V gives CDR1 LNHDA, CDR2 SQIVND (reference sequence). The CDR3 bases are TGTGCCAGTAGTAGACAAAACCCCATAAACACAGATACGCAGTATTTT. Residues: CASSRQNPINTDTQYF. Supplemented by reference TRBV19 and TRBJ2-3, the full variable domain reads DGGITQSPKYLFRKEGQNVTLSCEQNLNHDAMYWYRQDPGQGLRLIYYSQIVNDFQKGDIAEGYSVSREKKESFPLTVTSAQKNPTAFYLCASSRQNPINTDTQYFGPGTRLTVL.

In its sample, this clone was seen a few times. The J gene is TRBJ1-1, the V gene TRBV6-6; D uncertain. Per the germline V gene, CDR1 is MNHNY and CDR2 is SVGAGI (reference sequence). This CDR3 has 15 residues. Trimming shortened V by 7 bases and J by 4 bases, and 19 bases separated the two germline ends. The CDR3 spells CASTPGYTKGTEAFF. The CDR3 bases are TGTGCCAGCACCCCGGGGTATACGAAAGGCACTGAAGCTTTCTTT.

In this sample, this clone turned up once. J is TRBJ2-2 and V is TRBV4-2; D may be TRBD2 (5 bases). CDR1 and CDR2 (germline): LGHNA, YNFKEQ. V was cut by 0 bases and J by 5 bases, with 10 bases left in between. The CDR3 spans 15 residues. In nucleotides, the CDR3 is TGTGCCAGCAGCCAAGATAGACCGGGAACCGGGGAGCTGTTTTTT. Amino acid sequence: CASSQDRPGTGELFF.

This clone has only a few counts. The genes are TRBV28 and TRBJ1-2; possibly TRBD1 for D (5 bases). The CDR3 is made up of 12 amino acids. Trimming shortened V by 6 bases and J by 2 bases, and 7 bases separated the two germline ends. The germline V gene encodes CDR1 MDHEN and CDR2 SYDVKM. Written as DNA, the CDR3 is TGTGCCAGCAGGGGGCTAAACTATGGCTACACCTTC. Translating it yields CASRGLNYGYTF.